The clone carrying this TCR beta chain was detected only a few times. The record originates from a study of T cells in Graves' hyperthyroidism and ophthalmopathy. Study background: Upon initial diagnosis and before any treatment, peripheral blood was collected.

Trimming cost V 3 bases and J 4 bases, with 5 bases left between them. Germline CDR1 DFQATT, CDR2 SNEGSKA (reference sequence). The CDR3 runs to 11 residues. TCR beta CDR3 regions were amplified from RNA transcripts. Using the HTBI primer set, a first-round RT-PCR was run on the TCR CDR3. Each CDR3 protein gets one entry after TCRdb re-called the multiplex PCR reads with MiXCR. The sample holds hundreds of thousands of distinct CDR3 sequences, approximately 18% seen once. Diagnosis rested on symptoms, serum thyroxine and TRAb, thyroid ultrasound, and orbital computed tomography. Blood dates from first hyperthyroidism diagnosis, before any ophthalmopathy symptoms.

The sample was blood. This TCR derives from a woman between 50 and 59 years old with Graves' hyperthyroidism that later progressed to Graves' ophthalmopathy. The chain combines TRBV20-1 with TRBJ2-3; tentative D call: TRBD2 (5 bases). CDR3 sequence reads: CSASSADTQYF. For the CDR3, the DNA is TGCAGTGCTAGTAGCGCAGATACGCAGTATTTT.